A single sample is the source of the 21 T cell receptor beta chains below, sequenced in a study of cytomegalovirus exposure and HLA in healthy donors. 60 Vbeta and 13 Jbeta primers were used in PCR. Only in-frame clones appear in the TCRdb table, and some are missing; sequencing was by immunoSEQ multiplex PCR. The sample consists of some 100,000 clones, about 76% of them appearing once. Sequencing used PBMCs. All receptors derive from a woman aged 30 to 39 in good health and CMV-seronegative.

The chain employs TRBV5-4 and TRBJ2-1; TRBD1 matches at 8 bases. Trimming took 2 bases from V and 3 from J; bases not matched to a gene: 4. Germline loops: CDR1 SGHNT, CDR2 YYREEE (reference sequence). The CDR3 sequence is 15 residues long. The CDR3 reads CASSFTGGGYNEQFF. The CDR3 nucleotides read TGTGCCAGCAGCTTTACAGGGGGTGGCTACAATGAGCAGTTCTTC.

In its sample, this clone was seen once. The CDR3 nucleotides read TGTGCCAGCAGGCCTAGCACCCAAGAGACCCAGTACTTC. It codes for CASRPSTQETQYF. This chain links TRBV2 with TRBJ2-5; weak D call: TRBD2 (5 bases). This CDR3 is built from 13 residues. Germline CDR1 is SNHLY and CDR2 is FYNNEI. The V end lost 6 bases, the J end lost 1 base, and 9 bases lay between the germline ends.

The V and J genes are TRBV4-3 and TRBJ1-2, with 8 bases that match TRBD1. V lost 3 bases to trimming and J lost 8 bases; unmatched junction nucleotides: 8. Germline V gene sequence: CDR1 LGHNA, CDR2 YSLEER. The CDR3 extends over 14 amino acids. The CDR3, as DNA: TGCGCCAGCAGCCATACAGGGGGGGACGGGGGCTACACCTTC. Its protein product is CASSHTGGDGGYTF.

The V call is TRBV14, the J call TRBJ2-5; D is perhaps TRBD1 (6 bases). The germline V and J ends were trimmed by 1 base and 7 bases, with 13 bases remaining between them. The CDR3 is made up of 14 amino acids. The germline V gene has CDR1 SGHDN and CDR2 FVKESK. The CDR3 DNA follows: TGTGCCAGCAGCCAAGGGGGGCCCGGGTGGACCCAGTACTTC. Translated, it gives CASSQGGPGWTQYF.

A word on this clone: This CDR3 is also generated by other DNA sequences in the sample. The chain uses TRBV19 and TRBJ2-6, with TRBD2 as a possible D gene (5 bases). Germline-derived CDR1 and CDR2 are LNHDA and SQIVND (reference sequence). The CDR3 has 17 residues. V was pared by 3 bases and J by 3 bases, with 15 bases between. This CDR3 is CASSMRVGRGGANVLTF. Written as DNA, the CDR3 is TGTGCCAGTAGTATGAGGGTTGGACGCGGTGGGGCCAACGTCCTGACTTTC.

This rearrangement joins TRBV7-6 to TRBJ2-5, with unresolved D. CDR1 and CDR2 (germline): SGHVS, FNYEAQ. The CDR3 runs 15 residues. V gave up 5 bases and J gave up 1 base, with 14 bases separating them. The CDR3 DNA reads TGTGCCAGCAGCAACCCCTATGTGGTCCAAGAGACCCAGTACTTC. Its translation is CASSNPYVVQETQYF. The full variable domain, rest sourced from reference TRBV7-6 and TRBJ2-5, is GAGVSQSPRYKVTKRGQDVALRCDPISGHVSLYWYRQALGQGPEFLTYFNYEAQQDKSGLPNDRFSAERPEGSISTLTIQRTEQRDSAMYRCASSNPYVVQETQYFGPGTRLLVL.

V and J are TRBV5-4 and TRBJ2-2; 7 nucleotides match TRBD2. Per the germline V gene, CDR1 is SGHNT and CDR2 is YYREEE (reference sequence). V trimming: 6 bases; J trimming: 6 bases; junction bases outside the gene matches: 11. The CDR3 is 15 amino acids. CDR3 bases: TGTGCCAGCATACAGCGAACGGGAGGTGCCGGGGAGCTGTTTTTT. Encoded protein: CASIQRTGGAGELFF.

V usage is TRBV4-1 and J usage is TRBJ1-1, with D unclear. This CDR3 is built from 14 residues. Trimming took 2 bases from V and 4 from J, leaving 11 bases between them. CDR1 is MGHRA, CDR2 YSYEKL, per germline. CDR3 sequence reads: CASSQSLVATEAFF. The CDR3 nucleotides read TGCGCCAGCAGCCAAAGTCTGGTAGCCACTGAAGCTTTCTTT.

The chain has TRBV7-9 and TRBJ1-4; weak D call: TRBD1 (6 bases). Germline CDR1 reads SEHNR; CDR2 reads FQNEAQ (reference sequence). The V end was cut by 4 bases, the J end by 6 bases, with 9 bases between. CDR3 size: 13 residues. The CDR3 loop is CASSSHRDEKLFF. CDR3 bases: TGTGCCAGCAGCTCCCACAGGGATGAAAAACTGTTTTTT.

CDR3 bases: TGTGCCAGCAGCTTGGAATACAGATCAGATACGCAGTATTTT. Protein sequence: CASSLEYRSDTQYF. The rearrangement uses TRBV5-8 and TRBJ2-3, with no clear D. Trimming removed 0 bases from V and 4 bases from J, with 9 bases in between. Germline values: CDR1 SGHTS, CDR2 YDEGEE. The length of the CDR3 is 14 residues.

For the CDR3, the DNA is TGTGCCAGTACCGAAGACAGTTACAATGAGCAGTTCTTC. This translates into CASTEDSYNEQFF. J is TRBJ2-1 and V is TRBV19; tentative D call: TRBD1 (5 bases). The CDR3 is 13 residues long. Between the trimmed V and J ends, which lost 7 bases and 4 bases, there was a span of 11 bases. Looked up from germline, CDR1 is LNHDA and CDR2 is SQIVND (reference sequence).

The V call is TRBV10-3, the J call TRBJ2-7, with a possible D match to TRBD1 (5 bases). Germline lookup yields CDR1 ENHRY and CDR2 SYGVKD. Deletions cut 2 bases from V and 7 bases from J, with 12 bases between. There are 13 residues in the CDR3. The CDR3 coding sequence is TGTGCCATCAGTGAGAGACAGATTCAAGAGCAGTACTTC. Translating it yields CAISERQIQEQYF.

This chain connects TRBV6-1 to TRBJ1-2; 9 bases agree with TRBD1. Germline trimming cut 10 bases from V and 4 bases from J; bases unmatched to any gene: 7. The CDR3 runs to 13 residues. Germline CDR1 reads MNHNS; CDR2 reads SASEGT. In nucleotides, the CDR3 is TGTGCCACCGGCCCGGGACAGGGCTATGGCTACACCTTC. It yields the protein CATGPGQGYGYTF.

This clone was detected only a few times. The rearrangement links TRBV7-7 to TRBJ1-2; 10 bases agree with TRBD1. V lost 5 bases and J lost 4; bases outside the gene matches: 16. This CDR3 has 18 residues. Per germline, CDR1 SSHAT and CDR2 FNYEAQ (reference sequence). Here the CDR3 DNA reads TGTGCCAGCAGCCCCCTCCGGGACAGGGGAAGAGTGAGCTATGGCTACACCTTC. Translation gives CASSPLRDRGRVSYGYTF.

This chain connects TRBV29-1 to TRBJ2-1, with D perhaps TRBD2 (5 bases). Germline lookup yields CDR1 SQVTM and CDR2 ANQGSEA. V lost 5 bases to trimming and J lost 7 bases, with 18 bases between them. The CDR3 has 14 residues. The DNA of the CDR3 is TGCAGCGTTTCCCCAGGAGGCCTATGGAATGAGCAGTTCTTC. Translated: CSVSPGGLWNEQFF.

The chain couples TRBV19 to TRBJ2-6; D may be TRBD1 (5 bases). Looked up from germline, CDR1 is LNHDA and CDR2 is SQIVND (reference sequence). Trimming shortened V by 7 bases and J by 3 bases, and 10 bases separated the two germline ends. The CDR3 extends over 14 amino acids. The CDR3 DNA reads TGTGCCAGTAACCAGGGTGATGGGGCCAACGTCCTGACTTTC. Translation gives CASNQGDGANVLTF.

This chain joins TRBV4-1 and TRBJ2-2; D is unresolved. V was cut by 3 bases and J by 7 bases, with 9 bases left in between. Germline loops: CDR1 MGHRA, CDR2 YSYEKL. This CDR3 has 13 residues. The chain's CDR3 is CASSHESGGELFF. CDR3 nucleotide sequence: TGCGCCAGCAGCCATGAGAGTGGCGGGGAGCTGTTTTTT.

The chain links TRBV5-4 to TRBJ2-1, with 10 bases matching TRBD2. Germline assignment: CDR1 SGHNT and CDR2 YYREEE (reference sequence). The CDR3 loop spans 15 amino acids. After removal of 3 bases from V and 9 bases from J, the junction contained 9 bases not matched to a gene. Here the CDR3 DNA reads TGTGCCAGCAGCTCGGGGACTAGCGTTCTCGGTGAGCAGTTCTTC. This encodes CASSSGTSVLGEQFF.

This clone was recorded only once. This rearrangement joins TRBV7-8 to TRBJ1-1, with TRBD1 matching over 7 bases. Per the germline V gene, CDR1 is SGHVS and CDR2 is FQNEAQ. V gave up 5 bases and J gave up 11 bases; unmatched junction bases: 5. The CDR3 length is 11 residues. The CDR3 DNA follows: TGTGCCAGCAGCAGGACAGGCGGGGCTTTCTTT. Translation: CASSRTGGAFF. The whole variable domain, filled in from reference TRBV7-8 and TRBJ1-1, reads GAGVSQSPRYKVAKRGQDVALRCDPISGHVSLFWYQQALGQGPEFLTYFQNEAQLDKSGLPSDRFFAERPEGSVSTLKIQRTQQEDSAVYLCASSRTGGAFFGQGTRLTVV.

The chain uses TRBV28 and TRBJ2-7, with 10 bases matching TRBD1. V was clipped by 6 bases and J by 2 bases; unmatched bases: 4. The CDR3 runs to 14 residues. Germline V gene data show CDR1 as MDHEN and CDR2 as SYDVKM. The CDR3 bases are TGTGCCAGCAGGTGGGACAGGGGAACCTACGAGCAGTACTTC. It translates to CASRWDRGTYEQYF. The variable domain in full, completed from reference TRBV28 and TRBJ2-7, reads DVKVTQSSRYLVKRTGEKVFLECVQDMDHENMFWYRQDPGLGLRLIYFSYDVKMKEKGDIPEGYSVSREKKERFSLILESASTNQTSMYLCASRWDRGTYEQYFGPGTRLTVT.

V and J are TRBV6-1 and TRBJ2-7, with D possibly TRBD2 on 5 matching bases. CDR1 and CDR2 (germline): MNHNS, SASEGT. The CDR3 has 14 residues. V lost 3 bases and J lost 1, with 10 bases in between. The CDR3 here is CASSDHGGSYEQYF. The CDR3 coding sequence is TGTGCCAGCAGTGATCACGGAGGATCCTACGAGCAGTACTTC.